Listed here are 30 T cell receptor beta chains from one sample, sequenced in a study of T cell responses to AZD1222 COVID-19 vaccine. Data came from immunoSEQ multiplex PCR; TCRdb stores just in-frame clones and leaves some out. The sample records over 95,000 clones, about nine tenths being singletons. The sample in question was peripheral blood, obtained 28 days after the second AZD1222 dose. Every receptor here comes from an adult who received the AZD1222 COVID-19 vaccine.

The V and J genes are TRBV13 and TRBJ2-6, with D unresolved. V shed 1 base and J shed 3 bases, with 10 bases lying between them. This CDR3 is 16 amino acids long. Germline assignment: CDR1 PRHDT and CDR2 FYEKMQ (reference sequence). CDR3 in amino acids: CASSLARASGANVLTF. DNA of the CDR3: TGTGCCAGCAGCTTAGCCCGGGCTAGTGGGGCCAACGTCCTGACTTTC. Based on the CDR3 plus reference TRBV13 and TRBJ2-6, the full variable domain is AAGVIQSPRHLIKEKRETATLKCYPIPRHDTVYWYQQGPGQDPQFLISFYEKMQSDKGSIPDRFSAQQFSDYHSELNMSSLELGDSALYFCASSLARASGANVLTFGAGSRLTVL.

V gene TRBV5-1 combines with J gene TRBJ2-1; 10 bases align to TRBD1. Germline V gene lookup returns CDR1 SGHRS and CDR2 YFSETQ. J gave up 4 bases and V 2 bases, and 3 bases lay outside the gene matches. The CDR3 spans 15 residues. DNA for the CDR3: TGCGCCAGCAGCTTCGGGGACAGGGGATACAATGAGCAGTTCTTC. This translates into CASSFGDRGYNEQFF. The complete variable domain, with remaining parts taken from reference TRBV5-1 and TRBJ2-1, reads KAGVTQTPRYLIKTRGQQVTLSCSPISGHRSVSWYQQTPGQGLQFLFEYFSETQRNKGNFPGRFSGRQFSNSRSEMNVSTLELGDSALYLCASSFGDRGYNEQFFGPGTRLTVL.

V is TRBV6-1 and J is TRBJ2-7; 7 bases match TRBD2. This CDR3 spans 14 amino acids. Trimming removed 7 bases from V and 2 bases from J; junction bases left unmatched: 8. Germline loops: CDR1 MNHNS, CDR2 SASEGT. CDR3: CASTQLALAYEQYF. The CDR3 nucleotides read TGTGCCAGCACCCAACTAGCGCTAGCCTACGAGCAGTACTTC.

The V and J genes are TRBV5-6 and TRBJ2-7; 7 bases line up with TRBD2. The germline gives CDR1 SGHDT, CDR2 YYEEEE. V was pared by 4 bases and J by 2 bases, with 9 bases of the junction left unmatched. There are 15 residues in the CDR3. CDR3 loop: CASSPGGGETYEQYF. The CDR3 DNA reads as TGTGCCAGCAGCCCTGGTGGGGGGGAAACCTACGAGCAGTACTTC.

V is TRBV5-1 and J is TRBJ2-7, with D maybe TRBD2 (7 bases). The CDR3 contains 15 residues. Germline V gene sequence: CDR1 SGHRS, CDR2 YFSETQ. V shed 4 bases and J shed 6 bases, with 20 bases lying between them. CDR3 coding DNA: TGCGCCAGCAGCCTGAGCGGGACAAGCGTTAGCGAGCAGTACTTC. Protein product: CASSLSGTSVSEQYF. Full variable domain (outside the CDR3, taken from reference TRBV5-1 and TRBJ2-7): KAGVTQTPRYLIKTRGQQVTLSCSPISGHRSVSWYQQTPGQGLQFLFEYFSETQRNKGNFPGRFSGRQFSNSRSEMNVSTLELGDSALYLCASSLSGTSVSEQYFGPGTRLTVT.

V usage is TRBV10-3 and J usage is TRBJ1-3; 8 bases line up with TRBD1. The germline CDR1 and CDR2 sequences are ENHRY and SYGVKD. V gave up 10 bases and J gave up 0 bases; unmatched junction bases: 8. CDR3 length equals 15 residues. Here the CDR3 DNA reads TGTGCCACACAGGGGGGCCTGAACTCTGGAAACACCATATATTTT. Translation gives CATQGGLNSGNTIYF.

V gene TRBV19 combines with J gene TRBJ2-1; TRBD1 or TRBD2 may be the D gene (7 bases each). The CDR3 is made up of 14 amino acids. From germline, CDR1 is LNHDA and CDR2 SQIVND (reference sequence). V lost 7 bases and J 6 bases, leaving 16 bases between the germline ends. CDR3 region: CASIDAGGVNEQFF. The CDR3 bases are TGTGCCAGTATTGACGCAGGGGGGGTCAATGAGCAGTTCTTC. The full variable domain, rest sourced from reference TRBV19 and TRBJ2-1, is DGGITQSPKYLFRKEGQNVTLSCEQNLNHDAMYWYRQDPGQGLRLIYYSQIVNDFQKGDIAEGYSVSREKKESFPLTVTSAQKNPTAFYLCASIDAGGVNEQFFGPGTRLTVL.

This clone was detected only once. The CDR3 nucleotides read TGTGCCAGCAGGAACACCGGGGAGCTGTTTTTT. It specifies CASRNTGELFF. The chain couples TRBV27 to TRBJ2-2; D is unresolved. Between the trimmed V and J ends, which lost 6 bases and 1 base, there was a span of 0 bases. Germline assignment: CDR1 MNHEY and CDR2 SMNVEV (reference sequence). The CDR3 consists of 11 residues.

The sample holds a few counts of this clone. The rearrangement links TRBV11-2 to TRBJ2-5; D tentatively fits TRBD1 or TRBD2 (5 bases each). Germline V gene data show CDR1 as SGHAT and CDR2 as FQNNGV. The V end lost 3 bases, the J end lost 5 bases, and 13 bases lay between the germline ends. There are 14 residues in the CDR3. DNA for the CDR3: TGTGCCAGCAGCTTGGGGGTGGTATACGAGACCCAGTACTTC. Protein product: CASSLGVVYETQYF.

The rearrangement uses TRBV11-3 and TRBJ2-1, with TRBD2 matching over 7 bases. After removal of 5 bases from V and 6 bases from J, the junction contained 10 bases not matched to a gene. Germline CDR1 reads SGHNT; CDR2 reads YENEEA. This CDR3 comprises 15 residues. The CDR3 region has the DNA TGTGCCAGCAGCCGAGGCGGGGGAGGCCTCAATGAGCAGTTCTTC. Protein product: CASSRGGGGLNEQFF.

The chain recombines TRBV27 with TRBJ1-1; tentative D call: TRBD1 (5 bases). The germline gives CDR1 MNHEY, CDR2 SMNVEV (reference sequence). The ends were cut back, 6 bases at V and 4 bases at J, with 12 bases in the middle. The length of the CDR3 is 13 residues. DNA of the CDR3: TGTGCCAGCAGCGCGAATAGGGGCACTGAAGCTTTCTTT. This codes for CASSANRGTEAFF.

This chain joins TRBV19 and TRBJ2-1, with TRBD2 matching 7 bases. V was pared by 0 bases and J by 8 bases, with 7 bases of the junction left unmatched. The CDR3 is made up of 15 amino acids. Germline V gives CDR1 LNHDA, CDR2 SQIVND (reference sequence). The CDR3 nucleotides are TGTGCCAGTAGTATAGAGCGCGGGAGTAGTGATGAGCAGTTCTTC. It is translated as CASSIERGSSDEQFF.

The chain joins TRBV19 to TRBJ2-3; D is possibly TRBD1 (5 bases). Germline CDR1 and CDR2: LNHDA and SQIVND (reference sequence). V lost 1 base and J lost 0, with 11 bases in between. The CDR3 has 16 amino acids. The CDR3 loop reads CASSIGLGASTDTQYF. CDR3 in DNA: TGTGCCAGTAGTATAGGTTTAGGGGCTAGCACAGATACGCAGTATTTT.

Worth noting for this clone: At the DNA level, this CDR3 is encoded by other sequences in the same sample as well. The rearrangement uses TRBV7-9 and TRBJ1-4, with D hard to call. Germline assignment: CDR1 SEHNR and CDR2 FQNEAQ (reference sequence). The V end lost 1 base, the J end lost 0 bases, and 3 bases lay between the germline ends. The CDR3 runs to 14 residues. The CDR3 DNA reads as TGTGCCAGCAGCTTAGGTACAACTAATGAAAAACTGTTTTTT. It specifies CASSLGTTNEKLFF.

Concerning this clone: The same CDR3 is also encoded by other DNA sequences in this sample. V and J are TRBV27 and TRBJ2-7; D gene uncertain. V lost 3 bases and J 0 bases, leaving 6 bases between the germline ends. The germline gives CDR1 MNHEY, CDR2 SMNVEV (reference sequence). The CDR3 consists of 13 residues. CDR3 region: CASSFVSSYEQYF. The CDR3 DNA reads as TGTGCCAGCAGTTTCGTCAGCTCCTACGAGCAGTACTTC.

This chain joins TRBV10-2 and TRBJ2-7; 8 bases agree with TRBD2. V gave up 0 bases and J gave up 6 bases; unmatched junction bases: 7. Germline CDR1 reads WSHSY; CDR2 reads SAAADI. This CDR3 contains 15 residues. DNA for the CDR3: TGCGCCAGCAGTGAGTCGAGCGGGGGAGGGGGCGAGCAGTACTTC. Amino acids: CASSESSGGGGEQYF.

The rearrangement uses TRBV5-1 and TRBJ2-5, with 7 bases identical to TRBD1. The length of the CDR3 is 13 residues. Per the germline V gene, CDR1 is SGHRS and CDR2 is YFSETQ. Trimming removed 4 bases from V and 4 bases from J; junction bases left unmatched: 4. The CDR3 DNA sequence: TGCGCCAGCAGCACGACAGGGACAGAGACCCAGTACTTC. It translates to CASSTTGTETQYF.

V is TRBV29-1 and J is TRBJ1-1; D unresolved. Germline CDR1 SQVTM, CDR2 ANQGSEA. This CDR3 is 14 amino acids long. Trimming shortened V by 8 bases and J by 5 bases, and 21 bases separated the two germline ends. The CDR3 DNA is TGCAGCACTGTGGGGTTAAACATCGGGACTGAAGCTTTCTTT. Protein: CSTVGLNIGTEAFF.

This clone was found once. The chain recombines TRBV5-4 with TRBJ1-3; TRBD1 matches at 10 bases. CDR1 and CDR2 (germline): SGHNT, YYREEE (reference sequence). The CDR3 runs 16 residues. V was clipped by 5 bases and J by 3 bases; unmatched bases: 8. CDR3 protein: CASRRAGTGDGNTIYF. CDR3 coding DNA: TGTGCCAGCAGGCGAGCCGGGACAGGGGATGGAAACACCATATATTTT.

The chain recombines TRBV30 with TRBJ1-6; TRBD1 aligns across 8 bases. CDR3 size: 17 residues. After removal of 4 bases from V and 9 bases from J, the junction contained 17 bases not matched to a gene. The germline gives CDR1 GTSNPN, CDR2 SVGIG (reference sequence). The CDR3 region is CAWTLSLQQGVGSPLHF. Here the CDR3 DNA reads TGTGCCTGGACCCTTTCTTTACAACAGGGGGTTGGTTCACCCCTCCACTTT.

The rearrangement uses TRBV5-1 and TRBJ2-5; 14 nucleotides agree with TRBD2. V trimming: 0 bases; J trimming: 5 bases; junction bases outside the gene matches: 6. The CDR3 extends over 17 amino acids. Germline assignment: CDR1 SGHRS and CDR2 YFSETQ. The CDR3 sequence: CASSLGGLAGVGETQYF. The DNA of the CDR3 is TGCGCCAGCAGCTTGGGGGGACTAGCGGGAGTGGGTGAGACCCAGTACTTC.

The rearrangement joins TRBV6-6 to TRBJ2-1; D tentatively fits TRBD1 or TRBD2 (5 bases each). Germline values: CDR1 MNHNY, CDR2 SVGAGI (reference sequence). The CDR3 runs to 19 residues. Trimming pared 5 bases from V and 3 bases from J, leaving 26 bases between. CDR3 nucleotides: TGTGCCAGCAGTCTATCATTCCCATCCGGGACGACGGTCTACAATGAGCAGTTCTTC. It translates to CASSLSFPSGTTVYNEQFF.

The chain uses TRBV10-3 and TRBJ1-3; tentatively, D is TRBD1 (5 bases). The germline V and J ends were trimmed by 7 bases and 4 bases, with 14 bases remaining between them. This CDR3 has 14 amino acids. Germline V gives CDR1 ENHRY, CDR2 SYGVKD. In DNA form, the CDR3 reads TGTGCCATCAAAGCCGGGGCAGAAGGAAACACCATATATTTT. Amino acid sequence: CAIKAGAEGNTIYF.

The chain is built from TRBV19 and TRBJ1-4, with D maybe TRBD1 (5 bases). CDR1 is LNHDA, CDR2 SQIVND, per germline (reference sequence). V lost 8 bases to trimming and J lost 8 bases, with 15 bases between them. The CDR3 length is 13 residues. The chain's CDR3 is CASGQLTGEKLFF. Written as DNA, the CDR3 is TGTGCCAGTGGACAACTTACTGGGGAAAAACTGTTTTTT.

This sequence joins TRBV19 and TRBJ2-7; 12 nucleotides agree with TRBD1. This CDR3 is 16 amino acids long. V shed 1 base, J shed 7 bases, and the junction held 8 bases outside the gene matches. Germline CDR1 and CDR2: LNHDA and SQIVND (reference sequence). CDR3: CASSIVAGQGALEQYF. DNA for the CDR3: TGTGCCAGTAGTATAGTCGCGGGACAGGGGGCGTTGGAGCAGTACTTC.

This clone was picked up one time. This chain joins TRBV28 and TRBJ1-5; perhaps TRBD1 as D (5 bases). Per germline, CDR1 MDHEN and CDR2 SYDVKM. This CDR3 has 13 amino acids. Deletions cut 7 bases from V and 7 bases from J, with 14 bases between. In DNA form, the CDR3 reads TGTGCCAGCACCCTATATGGGGGGCAGCCCCAGCATTTT. Translating gives CASTLYGGQPQHF.

The V and J genes are TRBV11-2 and TRBJ2-1; 7 nucleotides line up with TRBD2. V shed 5 bases and J 8 bases; nucleotides not matched to a gene: 15. The length of the CDR3 is 16 residues. CDR1 and CDR2 (germline): SGHAT, FQNNGV. The CDR3 here is CASSEAFGGGSDEQFF. For the CDR3, the DNA is TGTGCCAGCAGCGAGGCTTTCGGGGGAGGGAGCGATGAGCAGTTCTTC.

The chain has TRBV19 and TRBJ1-1; D uncertain. Germline-derived CDR1 and CDR2 are LNHDA and SQIVND (reference sequence). The CDR3 has 13 amino acids. Trimming took off 4 bases at V and 8 bases at J, with 14 bases between the two ends. CDR3 loop: CASSTDRVTEAFF. For the CDR3, the DNA is TGTGCCAGTAGTACAGATAGGGTAACCGAAGCTTTCTTT.

The V gene is TRBV30, the J gene TRBJ2-7; no clear D gene. The CDR3 contains 13 residues. Germline V gives CDR1 GTSNPN, CDR2 SVGIG (reference sequence). Trimming left V 4 bases short and J 7 bases short, with 17 bases between. The CDR3: CAWIPPDRLEQYF. The CDR3 DNA reads as TGTGCCTGGATCCCCCCGGACCGCTTGGAGCAGTACTTC.

This clone has at least ten counts. This sequence joins TRBV27 and TRBJ2-7; D is perhaps TRBD2 (6 bases). CDR1 and CDR2 (germline): MNHEY, SMNVEV (reference sequence). V lost 5 bases and J lost 2, with 25 bases in between. The CDR3 is 18 amino acids. The CDR3 DNA reads TGTGCCAGCAGTCCCCGGAGGGGCGCTCAGTTTAGGCCCTACGAGCAGTACTTC. Translated: CASSPRRGAQFRPYEQYF.